This T cell receptor beta chain originates from a study of blood T cell repertoires in COVID-19. Study in general: Donors in the United States, Italy and Spain gave samples during acute or convalescent COVID-19. PBMCs, B-cell-depleted T cells, or T cells were the source of the cDNA or gDNA that made up the material.

Per germline, CDR1 KGHSY and CDR2 FQNENV. The CDR3 length is 13 residues. Trimming left V 2 bases short and J 1 base short, with 5 bases between. Authors' data handling: Cell counts per sample came from amplifying reference gene primers. The repertoire was sequenced with immunoSEQ multiplex PCR; TCRdb's copy has only in-frame clones and lacks some. V, J and clone size were drawn from that table, and D and trimming were deduced from the DNA. Among about 200,000 clones listed, around 80% were seen once. The chain joins TRBV16 to TRBJ2-5; no definite D call. The receptor's source is a woman aged 70-85 years with acute or convalescent COVID-19. The sequenced material came from peripheral blood. CDR3 region: CASSQQIQETQYF. The CDR3 DNA is TGTGCCAGCAGCCAACAGATCCAAGAGACCCAGTACTTC.